The rows below give T cell receptor beta chains drawn from one sample of a study of shared T cell receptors in the human thymus. Here immunoSEQ multiplex PCR was the method, and the copy in TCRdb shows in-frame clones only, minus some. The table includes roughly 560,000 clones, around 78% detected once. These records were also assigned to another study, of human thymus T cells.

The material sequenced was thymocytes. These TCRs come from a boy in the first two years of life with a congenital heart defect. Each CDR3 is given with its conserved first and last residue.

>TRBJ1-2|TRBV10-3
CATQLDRSAGYTF
>TRBJ2-7|TRBV28
CASSPVPNTGSSYEQYF
>TRBJ2-7|TRBV4-1
CASSQVDLTSGGGSSYEQYF
>TRBJ2-1|TRBV27
CASSLEVPGGHNEQFF
>TRBJ2-7|TRBV11-2
CASSLDGLPREYEQYF
>TRBJ2-1|TRBV25-1
CASSVRRESSYNEQFF
>TRBJ1-3|TRBV2
CASRLKWTLSGNTIYF
>TRBJ2-7|TRBV4-1
CASSQGLAGEQYF
>NA|TRBV7-6
CASSLEVRDRGREQYF
>TRBJ2-3|TRBV29-1
CSVCSVTDTQYF
>TRBJ1-5|TRBV15
CATSPLRLSNQPQHF
>TRBJ1-6|TRBV5-1
CASSLGQGWTPLHF
>TRBJ2-7|TRBV10-3
CAIRGLSYEQYF
>TRBJ2-7|TRBV19
CASRPGLAGGPVEQYF
>TRBJ2-5|TRBV5-1
CASSLGQGDYQETQYF
>TRBJ2-5|TRBV29-1
CSVAPGGASIETQYF
>TRBJ2-7|TRBV12-5
CASGLPPGQPIPHEQYF
>TRBJ2-3|TRBV14
CASSPRTSAPLGDTQYF
>TRBJ2-1|TRBV7-8
CASSLVASGRTHFNEQFF
>TRBJ2-1|TRBV14
CASSIGGEQFF
>TRBJ2-1|TRBV4-3
CASSQTITSGSNEQFF
>TRBJ2-7|TRBV6-5
CASSNRGRGTEQYF
>TRBJ2-3|TRBV28
CASRSRDRGGTDTQYF
>TRBJ1-2|TRBV4-3
CASSHRPGTGAWDYGYTF
>TRBJ2-3|TRBV28
CASSETGSDTQYF
>TRBJ2-1|TRBV5-6
CASTVGPASYNEQFF
>TRBJ2-2|TRBV5-6
CASNPQGTVTGELFF
>TRBJ2-5|TRBV5-6
CASSLYSSSGLDETQYF
>TRBJ2-3|TRBV9
CASSPGLDVDTQYF
>TRBJ2-1|TRBV4-3
CASSHVSGGTYNEQFF
>TRBJ1-5|TRBV9
CASSVVTGPNQPQHF
>TRBJ1-1|TRBV18
CASSPVKTGGTEAFF
>TRBJ2-5|TRBV19
CASSVTTGLASQETQYF
>TRBJ1-4|TRBV6-4
CASSGGGRSANEKLFF
>TRBJ2-1|TRBV27
CASSLTREGNEQFF
>TRBJ2-1|TRBV6-1
CASSALDGTPPGEQFF
>TRBJ2-3|TRBV28
CASSPRGGTDTQYF
>TRBJ1-1|TRBV5-4
CASSLATVNTEAFF
>TRBJ1-1|TRBV27
CASSLVGGTEAFF
>TRBJ1-3|TRBV4-1
CASSQAWGKATVSGNTIYF
>TRBJ1-3|TRBV18
CASSPENTIYF
>TRBJ2-1|TRBV9
CASSVAPGAGGYNEQFF